Listed below are T cell receptor beta chains from one sample, sequenced in a study of cytomegalovirus exposure and HLA in healthy donors. This table comes from immunoSEQ multiplex PCR, and its TCRdb copy is limited to in-frame clones, with some not included. The specimen's table records some 120,000 clones. Sequenced: PBMCs. These receptors all stem from a man younger than 30 in good health and CMV-seronegative. The CDR3 runs from the conserved cysteine through the conserved F or W. D genes are given only for firm matches.

d_call: NA
j_call: TRBJ2-1
v_call: TRBV7-6
cdr3_aa: CASSLEPYYNEQFF
cdr3_nt: TGTGCCAGCAGCTTAGAGCCATACTACAATGAGCAGTTCTTC

d_call: TRBD2
j_call: TRBJ2-6
v_call: TRBV19
cdr3_aa: CASSILTSGASGANVLTF
cdr3_nt: TGTGCCAGTAGTATCCTTACTAGCGGGGCCTCTGGGGCCAACGTCCTGACTTTC

d_call: TRBD1
j_call: TRBJ2-1
v_call: TRBV9
cdr3_aa: CASSVMGQSPYNEQFF
cdr3_nt: TGTGCCAGCAGCGTAATGGGACAGAGTCCCTACAATGAGCAGTTCTTC

d_call: NA
j_call: TRBJ1-2
v_call: TRBV18
cdr3_aa: CASSPPAGAFDGYTF
cdr3_nt: TGTGCCAGCTCACCACCGGCGGGGGCTTTTGATGGCTACACCTTC

d_call: TRBD1
j_call: TRBJ1-1
v_call: TRBV5-1
cdr3_aa: CASSPSGTGKGEAFF
cdr3_nt: TGCGCCAGCAGCCCGTCTGGGACAGGGAAGGGTGAAGCTTTCTTT

d_call: TRBD2
j_call: TRBJ2-7
v_call: TRBV11-3
cdr3_aa: CASSSTGGYEQYF
cdr3_nt: TGTGCCAGCAGCTCCACGGGGGGCTACGAGCAGTACTTC

d_call: TRBD1
j_call: TRBJ2-2
v_call: TRBV7-6
cdr3_aa: CASSLKGARSEGGELFF
cdr3_nt: TGTGCCAGCAGCTTAAAGGGGGCGCGAAGTGAAGGCGGGGAGCTGTTTTTT

d_call: TRBD1
j_call: TRBJ2-7
v_call: TRBV4-1
cdr3_aa: CASSPRDRGSYEQYF
cdr3_nt: TGCGCCAGCAGCCCCCGGGACAGGGGGTCCTACGAGCAGTACTTC

d_call: TRBD1
j_call: TRBJ1-1
v_call: TRBV29-1
cdr3_aa: CSVPTGGPGTEAFF
cdr3_nt: TGCAGCGTTCCTACAGGGGGGCCGGGCACTGAAGCTTTCTTT

d_call: NA
j_call: TRBJ2-3
v_call: TRBV5-1
cdr3_aa: CASSLKTPPGDTQYF
cdr3_nt: TGCGCCAGCAGCTTAAAGACTCCACCAGGGGATACGCAGTATTTT

d_call: NA
j_call: TRBJ2-7
v_call: TRBV29-1
cdr3_aa: CSAEFERSSYEQYF
cdr3_nt: TGCAGCGCCGAATTTGAACGTAGCTCCTACGAGCAGTACTTC

d_call: NA
j_call: TRBJ2-6
v_call: TRBV9
cdr3_aa: CASSVVAEIGESGANVLTF
cdr3_nt: TGTGCCAGCAGCGTAGTAGCCGAGATCGGGGAATCAGGGGCCAACGTCCTGACTTTC

d_call: TRBD1
j_call: TRBJ2-2
v_call: TRBV5-1
cdr3_aa: CASSRTGEWAGELFF
cdr3_nt: TGCGCCAGCAGCCGCACAGGGGAATGGGCCGGGGAGCTGTTTTTT

d_call: NA
j_call: TRBJ1-2
v_call: TRBV7-9
cdr3_aa: CASRPGSYGYTF
cdr3_nt: TGTGCCAGCAGGCCAGGGTCCTATGGCTACACCTTC

d_call: NA
j_call: TRBJ1-2
v_call: TRBV7-9
cdr3_aa: CASSLRWDTPLGYTF
cdr3_nt: TGTGCCAGCAGCCTTAGGTGGGACACTCCGTTGGGCTACACCTTC

d_call: NA
j_call: TRBJ1-1
v_call: TRBV7-6
cdr3_aa: CASSSDKNTEAFF
cdr3_nt: TGTGCCAGCAGCTCAGACAAGAACACTGAAGCTTTCTTT